This T cell receptor beta chain was captured in a study of shared clonotypes between healthy human individuals. As for the study in general: Ranging from 18 to 49 in age, donors were two women and a few men.

Deep was the level at which the assay was run. Bulk PBMC genomic DNA spanned ten immunoSEQ deep plates. This table comes from immunoSEQ multiplex PCR, and its TCRdb copy is limited to in-frame clones, with some not included. The table lists under 600,000 clones, roughly four fifths of them singletons. V lost 2 bases to trimming and J lost 2 bases, with 11 bases between them. The CDR3 has 15 amino acids. Germline-derived CDR1 and CDR2 are SGHKS and YYEKEE (reference sequence). V gene TRBV5-5 combines with J gene TRBJ2-4; no firm D call. This receptor was identified in a woman aged 40 to 49 in good health. Some clones in this sample may be carry-over from other donors' samples. Source material: PBMCs. Written as DNA, the CDR3 is TGTGCCAGCAGCTTTGTGGATGCGACCAAAAACATTCAGTACTTC. It yields the protein CASSFVDATKNIQYF.